Listed here are 32 T cell receptor beta chains from one sample, sequenced in a study of shared clonotypes between healthy human individuals. Sequencing was performed with immunoSEQ multiplex PCR; in TCRdb, only in-frame clones are kept and a portion is missing. Of more than 850,000 clones in the sample, 70% to 80% were seen once. The sequenced sample was memory CD4+ T cells from PBMCs. The subset denotes: CD45RA-negative fraction. These receptors were collected from a man aged 18 to 29 in good health. Some clones in this sample may be carry-over from other donors' samples.

The chain combines TRBV5-4 with TRBJ2-5; TRBD1 matches at 9 bases. Trimming took 5 bases from V and 4 from J; bases not matched to a gene: 9. This CDR3 has 15 amino acids. Germline-derived CDR1 and CDR2 are SGHNT and YYREEE (reference sequence). The CDR3 bases are TGTGCCAGCAGTACCACAGGGGGCGGGGGAGAGACCCAGTACTTC. Amino acids: CASSTTGGGGETQYF.

The chain is built from TRBV11-3 and TRBJ1-5, with a possible D match to TRBD1 (5 bases). Trimming took off 6 bases at V and 4 bases at J, with 22 bases between the two ends. The CDR3 covers 17 residues. The germline V gene has CDR1 SGHNT and CDR2 YENEEA. The CDR3 loop is CASRIRDGHVRNQPQHF. The DNA of the CDR3 is TGTGCCAGCAGAATAAGGGACGGCCACGTTAGAAATCAGCCCCAGCATTTT.

The rearrangement links TRBV15 to TRBJ2-1; TRBD2 is a possible D gene (6 bases). Trimming left V 1 base short and J 7 bases short, with 14 bases between. In germline, CDR1 is LNHNV, CDR2 YYDKDF (reference sequence). This CDR3 comprises 15 residues. The CDR3 DNA sequence: TGTGCCACCAGCAGAGGCCCTTTTGCGGGAAATGAGCAGTTCTTC. Amino acid sequence: CATSRGPFAGNEQFF.

About this clone: Other DNA sequences in the same sample also yield this CDR3. The chain links TRBV5-1 to TRBJ1-2; D gene uncertain. The length of the CDR3 is 13 residues. V was cut by 4 bases and J by 2 bases, with 9 bases left in between. Germline V gene data show CDR1 as SGHRS and CDR2 as YFSETQ. DNA of the CDR3: TGCGCCAGCAGCCCTACCCAGAACTATGGCTACACCTTC. It translates to CASSPTQNYGYTF.

The chain combines TRBV5-1 with TRBJ2-1; D uncertain. Deletions cut 3 bases from V and 7 bases from J, with 8 bases between. CDR3 length: 12 residues. CDR1 and CDR2 (germline): SGHRS, YFSETQ. As DNA, the CDR3 is TGCGCCAGCAGCTATTCTAGAAATGAGCAGTTCTTC. Amino acids: CASSYSRNEQFF.

The chain employs TRBV7-8 and TRBJ1-2, with unresolved D. The CDR3 has 15 amino acids. Germline CDR1 is SGHVS and CDR2 is FQNEAQ. Trimming removed 0 bases at V and 1 base at J, with 9 bases between. CDR3 DNA: TGTGCCAGCAGCTTAGCCGCAAATCTTAACTATGGCTACACCTTC. Amino acids: CASSLAANLNYGYTF.

V and J are TRBV7-2 and TRBJ2-7; 8 nucleotides align to TRBD1. J gave up 1 base and V 10 bases, and 9 bases lay outside the gene matches. CDR3 length equals 14 residues. The germline gives CDR1 SGHTA, CDR2 FQGNSA. CDR3 protein: CATQTGVGSYEQYF. The CDR3 DNA reads as TGTGCCACCCAGACAGGGGTTGGTTCCTACGAGCAGTACTTC.

The chain recombines TRBV28 with TRBJ1-4; possibly TRBD1 for D (6 bases). Germline V gene lookup returns CDR1 MDHEN and CDR2 SYDVKM. Trimming took off 3 bases at V and 5 bases at J, with 13 bases between the two ends. The CDR3 has 15 amino acids. The CDR3 here is CASSFPGTSNEKLFF. CDR3 DNA: TGTGCCAGCAGTTTCCCCGGGACATCCAATGAAAAACTGTTTTTT.

This clone was seen a few times. The rearrangement links TRBV2 to TRBJ2-7; 7 nucleotides match TRBD1. Germline loops: CDR1 SNHLY, CDR2 FYNNEI. V shed 5 bases and J 4 bases; nucleotides not matched to a gene: 5. The CDR3 spans 13 residues. The CDR3 region has the DNA TGTGCCAGCAGTACCGGGACAGCATACGAGCAGTACTTC. This sequence encodes CASSTGTAYEQYF.

The chain couples TRBV7-2 to TRBJ2-1; 10 positions match TRBD2. This CDR3 region has 15 residues. V lost 1 base to trimming and J lost 7 bases; unmatched junction nucleotides: 4. Germline CDR1 and CDR2: SGHTA and FQGNSA. In nucleotides, the CDR3 is TGTGCCAGCAGCTTAGTCGGGACTAGCGAGAATGAGCAGTTCTTC. It specifies CASSLVGTSENEQFF.

The genes are TRBV27 and TRBJ1-3; D uncertain. The V end lost 10 bases, the J end lost 1 base, and 11 bases lay between the germline ends. The CDR3 extends over 13 amino acids. The V gene's germline CDR1 is MNHEY and CDR2 SMNVEV (reference sequence). CDR3 loop: CATPGKSGNTIYF. The CDR3 DNA reads TGTGCCACTCCGGGGAAATCTGGAAACACCATATATTTT.

The chain links TRBV7-2 to TRBJ2-1, with 7 positions matching TRBD2. The ends lost 3 bases at V and 9 bases at J; junction bases unmatched: 11. Germline V gene sequence: CDR1 SGHTA, CDR2 FQGNSA. This CDR3 has 15 residues. CDR3 sequence: CASSLRGEGQGEQFF. The CDR3 region has the DNA TGTGCCAGCAGCTTGAGAGGGGAGGGCCAAGGTGAGCAGTTCTTC. Filled out from reference TRBV7-2 and TRBJ2-1, the complete variable domain reads GAGVSQSPSNKVTEKGKDVELRCDPISGHTALYWYRQSLGQGLEFLIYFQGNSAPDKSGLPSDRFSAERTGGSVSTLTIQRTQQEDSAVYLCASSLRGEGQGEQFFGPGTRLTVL.

This chain uses TRBV9 with TRBJ2-2; D call uncertain. Deletions cut 4 bases from V and 5 bases from J, with 12 bases between. The V gene's germline CDR1 is SGDLS and CDR2 YYNGEE. This CDR3 is 14 amino acids long. This CDR3 is CASSPRDRTGELFF. The CDR3 nucleotides read TGTGCCAGCAGCCCCCGAGACCGAACCGGGGAGCTGTTTTTT.

This clone was observed a single time. This chain links TRBV2 with TRBJ2-3, with 11 bases identical to TRBD2. The CDR3 spans 16 residues. Germline lookup yields CDR1 SNHLY and CDR2 FYNNEI. V trimming: 7 bases; J trimming: 2 bases; junction bases outside the gene matches: 8. CDR3 protein: CASTKGTSGSTDTQYF. CDR3 coding DNA: TGTGCCAGCACTAAAGGGACTAGCGGATCCACAGATACGCAGTATTTT.

The chain combines TRBV2 with TRBJ2-6, with D uncertain. The CDR3 is 15 amino acids. Trimming removed 3 bases from V and 0 bases from J, with 6 bases in between. Per germline, CDR1 SNHLY and CDR2 FYNNEI. The CDR3 is CASSEESSGANVLTF. In DNA form, the CDR3 reads TGTGCCAGCAGTGAGGAGAGCTCTGGGGCCAACGTCCTGACTTTC.

V is TRBV11-3 and J is TRBJ2-7; a possible D gene is TRBD1 (5 bases). This CDR3 is built from 13 residues. Germline V gives CDR1 SGHNT, CDR2 YENEEA. The germline V and J ends were trimmed by 4 bases and 5 bases, with 12 bases remaining between them. The CDR3 DNA is TGTGCCAGCAGCTCCCCCAGGGAACACGAGCAGTACTTC. It encodes CASSSPREHEQYF. Variable domain in full (rest from reference TRBV11-3 and TRBJ2-7): EAGVVQSPRYKIIEKKQPVAFWCNPISGHNTLYWYLQNLGQGPELLIRYENEEAVDDSQLPKDRFSAERLKGVDSTLKIQPAELGDSAVYLCASSSPREHEQYFGPGTRLTVT.

This chain links TRBV11-2 with TRBJ1-2, with 8 bases aligning to TRBD1. The V and J ends lost 5 bases and 3 bases, in that order; junction bases with no gene match: 2. The CDR3 is made up of 13 amino acids. Looked up from germline, CDR1 is SGHAT and CDR2 is FQNNGV. CDR3 DNA: TGTGCCAGCAGCCAGGACAGGGACTATGGCTACACCTTC. Its protein is CASSQDRDYGYTF.

The rearrangement joins TRBV7-8 to TRBJ2-7, with TRBD1 matching 8 bases. The V segment lost 5 bases and the J segment 5 bases; nucleotides outside the gene matches: 5. Per germline, CDR1 SGHVS and CDR2 FQNEAQ. CDR3 length: 13 residues. CDR3 region: CASSLGQGHEQYF. For the CDR3, the DNA is TGTGCCAGCAGCCTCGGACAGGGCCACGAGCAGTACTTC.

For this clone: Additional DNA sequences in this sample encode the identical CDR3. The CDR3 here is CSGGAPNYGYTF. CDR3 coding DNA: TGCAGCGGGGGGGCCCCGAACTATGGCTACACCTTC. The chain is built from TRBV29-1 and TRBJ1-2, with D tentatively TRBD1 (6 bases). Germline V gene sequence: CDR1 SQVTM, CDR2 ANQGSEA. The CDR3 sequence is 12 residues long. V was cut by 7 bases and J by 2 bases, with 11 bases left in between.

This clone was recorded a few times. This may be a read error: a much more frequent sequence differs by one nucleotide. Other nucleotide sequences in the sample specify the same CDR3. The CDR3 coding sequence is TGTGCCAGCAGCCGGGCCTACGAGCAGTACTTC. It encodes CASSRAYEQYF. This chain uses TRBV25-1 with TRBJ2-7; D is unclear. The CDR3 is made up of 11 amino acids. Germline V gives CDR1 MGHDK, CDR2 SYGVNS. Trimming cost V 6 bases and J 2 bases, with 5 bases left between them.

The V gene is TRBV5-8, the J gene TRBJ1-5, with D possibly TRBD1 on 5 matching bases. The CDR3 covers 14 residues. Germline V gene lookup returns CDR1 SGHTS and CDR2 YDEGEE. Trimming removed 4 bases at V and 1 base at J, with 9 bases between. CDR3 sequence reads: CASSVWDSNQPQHF. CDR3 in DNA: TGTGCCAGCAGCGTGTGGGACAGCAATCAGCCCCAGCATTTT.

This chain uses TRBV6-1 with TRBJ2-3; 9 bases are a match to TRBD1. CDR3 size: 15 residues. Germline values: CDR1 MNHNS, CDR2 SASEGT. After removal of 2 bases from V and 2 bases from J, the junction contained 2 bases not matched to a gene. The CDR3: CASSETGGYTDTQYF. The CDR3 DNA follows: TGTGCCAGCAGTGAAACAGGGGGCTACACAGATACGCAGTATTTT.

The chain has TRBV15 and TRBJ2-7; D is perhaps TRBD1 or TRBD2 (5 bases each). Germline values: CDR1 LNHNV, CDR2 YYDKDF (reference sequence). The CDR3 has 14 residues. Trimming took 8 bases from V and 2 from J, leaving 16 bases between them. The CDR3 reads CATERGDGTYEQYF. The CDR3 nucleotides are TGTGCCACCGAAAGAGGGGACGGCACCTACGAGCAGTACTTC.

V is TRBV11-3 and J is TRBJ2-2, with TRBD1 matching 9 bases. The CDR3 has 14 amino acids. Germline CDR1 reads SGHNT; CDR2 reads YENEEA. Germline trimming cut 5 bases from V and 5 bases from J; bases unmatched to any gene: 3. The CDR3 nucleotides are TGTGCCAGCAGCAAAGGACAGGGGACCGGGGAGCTGTTTTTT. Translated, it gives CASSKGQGTGELFF.

CDR3: CASSFGGFADTQYF. The CDR3 bases are TGCGCCAGCAGCTTCGGGGGGTTCGCAGATACGCAGTATTTT. This chain joins TRBV5-1 and TRBJ2-3, with 7 bases fitting TRBD2. The CDR3 sequence is 14 residues long. The germline V gene has CDR1 SGHRS and CDR2 YFSETQ. V shed 2 bases, J shed 4 bases, and the junction held 4 bases outside the gene matches.

The V and J genes are TRBV11-3 and TRBJ2-7; D is undetermined. V lost 2 bases and J lost 2, with 13 bases in between. The germline CDR1 and CDR2 sequences are SGHNT and YENEEA. The CDR3 loop spans 15 amino acids. CDR3 protein: CASSLSTGSAYEQYF. The CDR3 DNA sequence: TGTGCCAGCAGCTTATCTACCGGATCGGCCTACGAGCAGTACTTC.

The chain recombines TRBV6-5 with TRBJ1-5; no firm D call. The germline V and J ends were trimmed by 6 bases and 0 bases, with 9 bases remaining between them. The length of the CDR3 is 14 residues. The germline CDR1 and CDR2 sequences are MNHEY and SVGAGI. The CDR3 is CASRRDRSNQPQHF. The CDR3 DNA sequence: TGTGCCAGCAGACGTGACCGTAGCAATCAGCCCCAGCATTTT.

The V and J genes are TRBV5-1 and TRBJ2-1; D not resolved. Per germline, CDR1 SGHRS and CDR2 YFSETQ. V gave up 5 bases and J gave up 8 bases, with 17 bases separating them. There are 14 residues in the CDR3. The CDR3 region has the DNA TGCGCCAGCAGGCAAAATAGGGCTGGGGATGAGCAGTTCTTC. As protein: CASRQNRAGDEQFF. Full variable domain (remainder filled in from reference TRBV5-1 and TRBJ2-1): KAGVTQTPRYLIKTRGQQVTLSCSPISGHRSVSWYQQTPGQGLQFLFEYFSETQRNKGNFPGRFSGRQFSNSRSEMNVSTLELGDSALYLCASRQNRAGDEQFFGPGTRLTVL.

This clone was recorded a few times. Other nucleotide sequences in the sample specify the same CDR3. This chain links TRBV5-1 with TRBJ1-3; unclear D gene. V lost 0 bases, J lost 3 bases, and 4 bases lay in between. The CDR3 has 13 residues. CDR1 SGHRS and CDR2 YFSETQ come from the germline V gene. The CDR3 bases are TGCGCCAGCAGCTTGGGGGATGGAAACACCATATATTTT. Protein product: CASSLGDGNTIYF.

As for this clone: An end of the junction differs from the germline gene, which may be a read error. The rearrangement joins TRBV19 to TRBJ1-1; no firm D call. Germline V CDR1 and CDR2: LNHDA, SQIVND (reference sequence). The CDR3 has 15 amino acids. The CDR3 loop reads CASSLEHLMNTEAFF. CDR3 nucleotides: TGTGCCAGTAGTCTAGAACACCTAATGAACACTGAAGCTTTCTTT.

DNA of the CDR3: TGTGCCAGCAGTAGGGGTAGGGAGCAGTACTTC. Translation gives CASSRGREQYF. The chain couples TRBV27 to TRBJ2-7; a weak D match, TRBD1 (5 bases). The CDR3 is 11 amino acids. Trimming cost V 5 bases and J 7 bases, with 9 bases left between them. Looked up from germline, CDR1 is MNHEY and CDR2 is SMNVEV (reference sequence).

The genes are TRBV27 and TRBJ2-1, with TRBD2 matching over 9 bases. Germline CDR1 MNHEY, CDR2 SMNVEV (reference sequence). This CDR3 is 18 amino acids long. J gave up 0 bases and V 6 bases, and 12 bases lay outside the gene matches. The CDR3 is CASRYEASGAHSYNEQFF. The CDR3, as DNA: TGTGCCAGCAGATACGAGGCTAGCGGGGCCCACTCCTACAATGAGCAGTTCTTC.